This T cell receptor (beta chain) was retrieved from a study of cytomegalovirus exposure and HLA in healthy donors. Overall study findings and caveats: CMV serostatus was the sole immune exposure information available.

For this clone: The antigen is unknown.

Germline V gene sequence: CDR1 SGHTA, CDR2 FQGTGA. V was pared by 4 bases and J by 5 bases, with 3 bases of the junction left unmatched. CDR3 size: 13 residues. The study ran its PCR with 60 Vbeta and 13 Jbeta primers. Profiling relied on immunoSEQ multiplex PCR, and the TCRdb table lists in-frame clones only, not all of them. Among 95,000 or so clones listed, about 76% were seen once. Unrecorded immune exposures were likely, despite nominal health at sampling. V and J are TRBV7-3 and TRBJ2-5, with 8 bases lining up with TRBD1. The sample taken for sequencing was PBMCs. The receptor was derived from a woman in her 70s in good health and CMV-seropositive. The CDR3 sequence is CASSWDRRETQYF. In DNA, the CDR3 is TGTGCCAGCAGCTGGGACAGGCGGGAGACCCAGTACTTC.